These 5 T cell receptor beta chains originate from one sample sequenced in a study of STAT5B mutations in CD4+ large granular lymphocyte leukemia. Sequencing was performed with immunoSEQ multiplex PCR; in TCRdb, only in-frame clones are kept and a portion is missing. This table holds more than 20,000 clones, about four fifths found once. The sample consisted of CD4+ T cells from blood buffy coats. Source of these receptors: a human donor in good health.

The chain employs TRBV4-1 and TRBJ2-1, with 7 nucleotides matching TRBD1. Germline CDR1 MGHRA, CDR2 YSYEKL. J was trimmed by 3 bases and V by 1 base; bases with no gene match: 6. This CDR3 region has 16 residues. The CDR3 is CASSQGDSNFYNEQFF. The CDR3 nucleotides read TGCGCCAGCAGCCAAGGGGACAGCAATTTCTACAATGAGCAGTTCTTC.

The gene calls are TRBV19 and TRBJ2-5; D unresolved. Germline CDR1 LNHDA, CDR2 SQIVND (reference sequence). The length of the CDR3 is 13 residues. V was cut by 7 bases and J by 2 bases, with 11 bases left in between. The CDR3 is CASTRTHQETQYF. DNA of the CDR3: TGTGCCAGTACCCGGACCCATCAAGAGACCCAGTACTTC. Combining the CDR3 with reference TRBV19 and TRBJ2-5 gives the whole variable domain DGGITQSPKYLFRKEGQNVTLSCEQNLNHDAMYWYRQDPGQGLRLIYYSQIVNDFQKGDIAEGYSVSREKKESFPLTVTSAQKNPTAFYLCASTRTHQETQYFGPGTRLLVL.

This chain joins TRBV6-5 and TRBJ2-3, with 8 bases fitting TRBD1. V gave up 6 bases and J gave up 9 bases; unmatched junction bases: 8. This CDR3 comprises 13 residues. From germline, CDR1 is MNHEY and CDR2 SVGAGI. CDR3 DNA: TGTGCCAGCAGGCCGACAGGGGATGGGACGCAGTATTTT. Translation: CASRPTGDGTQYF.

The chain has TRBV6-1 and TRBJ1-2; weak D call: TRBD1 (5 bases). The V end lost 1 base, the J end lost 7 bases, and 16 bases lay between the germline ends. This CDR3 spans 15 amino acids. CDR1 MNHNS and CDR2 SASEGT come from the germline V gene. CDR3 sequence (DNA): TGTGCCAGCAGTGAAGATCGGGGCAGGCGAGGTGGCTACACCTTC. It encodes CASSEDRGRRGGYTF.

This chain links TRBV6-5 with TRBJ2-7; TRBD2 matches 10 bases. The CDR3 spans 16 residues. J was trimmed by 3 bases and V by 3 bases; bases with no gene match: 8. The germline V gene has CDR1 MNHEY and CDR2 SVGAGI. The CDR3 reads CASSYFIAGGHYEQYF. Written as DNA, the CDR3 is TGTGCCAGCAGTTATTTTATAGCGGGAGGACACTACGAGCAGTACTTC.